These 10 T cell receptor beta chains were all obtained from the same sample, sequenced in a study of control samples from healthy donors and cancer patients. Clones were read by immunoSEQ multiplex PCR, and TCRdb kept only the in-frame ones, dropping some. This sample has about 61,000 clones, with 90% found just once. The material sequenced was PBMCs. Source of these receptors: a man aged 60 to 75 with colorectal cancer.

The chain joins TRBV5-4 to TRBJ2-3, with D possibly TRBD2 on 6 matching bases. The CDR3 consists of 12 residues. V was clipped by 4 bases and J by 5 bases, with 8 bases between them. CDR1 and CDR2 (germline): SGHNT, YYREEE (reference sequence). The CDR3 DNA reads TGTGCCAGCAGCGTGGGGGGAGATACGCAGTATTTT. Protein product: CASSVGGDTQYF.

This clone was seen once. J is TRBJ2-3 and V is TRBV15, with D perhaps matching TRBD1 (5 bases). Germline V gives CDR1 LNHNV, CDR2 YYDKDF (reference sequence). Trimming took 4 bases from V and 0 from J, leaving 17 bases between them. The CDR3 sequence is 17 residues long. CDR3 sequence reads: CATSTTAQGSSTDTQYF. CDR3 nucleotide sequence: TGTGCCACCAGCACCACCGCGCAGGGCTCGAGCACAGATACGCAGTATTTT.

The chain combines TRBV7-9 with TRBJ2-1; no clear D. V was cut by 1 base and J by 9 bases, with 7 bases left in between. CDR1 and CDR2 from the germline V gene are SEHNR and FQNEAQ (reference sequence). This CDR3 spans 12 amino acids. The chain's CDR3 is CASSLGWGEQFF. CDR3 DNA: TGTGCCAGCAGCTTAGGCTGGGGTGAGCAGTTCTTC. Drawing the rest from reference TRBV7-9 and TRBJ2-1, the complete variable domain is DTGVSQNPRHKITKRGQNVTFRCDPISEHNRLYWYRQTLGQGPEFLTYFQNEAQLEKSRLLSDRFSAERPKGSFSTLEIQRTEQGDSAMYLCASSLGWGEQFFGPGTRLTVL.

The chain uses TRBV4-1 and TRBJ2-7; 9 bases are a match to TRBD2. Trimming cost V 1 base and J 4 bases; bases outside gene matches: 5. CDR3 size: 15 residues. CDR1 MGHRA and CDR2 YSYEKL come from the germline V gene. CDR3 residues: CASSQAASGDYEQYF. CDR3 nucleotide sequence: TGCGCCAGCAGCCAAGCGGCTAGCGGGGATTACGAGCAGTACTTC.

This CDR3 is CASTARGGTEAFF. CDR3 sequence (DNA): TGTGCCAGTACCGCGCGTGGGGGCACTGAAGCTTTCTTT. The chain uses TRBV19 and TRBJ1-1, with D tentatively TRBD1 (5 bases). The CDR3 extends over 13 amino acids. V shed 7 bases and J shed 4 bases, with 13 bases lying between them. Germline lookup yields CDR1 LNHDA and CDR2 SQIVND (reference sequence).

This rearrangement joins TRBV6-5 to TRBJ1-2; tentatively, D is TRBD1 (5 bases). The germline V gene has CDR1 MNHEY and CDR2 SVGAGI. The V gene lost 5 bases and the J gene lost 4 bases, with 11 bases spanning the gap. CDR3 size: 13 residues. The CDR3 loop is CASSTTARYGYTF. CDR3 nucleotides: TGTGCCAGCAGTACGACAGCCCGCTATGGCTACACCTTC.

CDR3 DNA: TGTGCCATCAGTGGGGGAGGGCACGGAAACACCATATATTTT. Translation: CAISGGGHGNTIYF. The chain couples TRBV10-3 to TRBJ1-3; D not certain. V was shortened by 4 bases and J by 4 bases, with 11 bases between the two germline ends. The CDR3 runs 14 residues. The germline CDR1 and CDR2 sequences are ENHRY and SYGVKD.

The chain has TRBV5-1 and TRBJ1-4, with D possibly being TRBD1 (6 bases). Germline CDR1 reads SGHRS; CDR2 reads YFSETQ. The CDR3 runs 14 residues. Deletions cut 4 bases from V and 3 bases from J, with 10 bases between. This CDR3 is CASSGGTPNEKLFF. The DNA for the CDR3 is TGCGCCAGCAGCGGTGGGACACCTAATGAAAAACTGTTTTTT.

This sequence joins TRBV28 and TRBJ2-7; 7 bases line up with TRBD1. J gave up 1 base and V 3 bases, and 3 bases lay outside the gene matches. Germline CDR1 and CDR2: MDHEN and SYDVKM. This CDR3 region has 14 residues. CDR3 DNA: TGTGCCAGCAGTTTCTCAGGGGGATCCTACGAGCAGTACTTC. Translated: CASSFSGGSYEQYF. The full variable domain, with the rest looked up from reference TRBV28 and TRBJ2-7, is DVKVTQSSRYLVKRTGEKVFLECVQDMDHENMFWYRQDPGLGLRLIYFSYDVKMKEKGDIPEGYSVSREKKERFSLILESASTNQTSMYLCASSFSGGSYEQYFGPGTRLTVT.

This chain links TRBV20-1 with TRBJ2-7; no firm D call. The CDR3 is made up of 11 amino acids. CDR1 is DFQATT, CDR2 SNEGSKA, per germline (reference sequence). V shed 5 bases and J shed 2 bases, with 7 bases lying between them. CDR3 DNA sequence: TGCAGTGCTGGCGTTACCTACGAGCAGTACTTC. Translating it yields CSAGVTYEQYF.